Listed below are T cell receptor beta chains from one sample, sequenced in a study of cytomegalovirus exposure and HLA in healthy donors. Generated by immunoSEQ multiplex PCR, the TCRdb table keeps only in-frame clones and is missing some. The data contain some 120,000 clones, around 74% of them singletons. Input material: PBMCs. These receptors came from a young woman in good health and CMV-seronegative. The CDR3 runs from the conserved cysteine through the conserved F or W. D genes are given only for firm matches. Size values are once, few and many counts, or a class for expanded clones, and some rows have none.

j_call | v_call | clone_size | d_call | cdr3_nt | cdr3_aa
TRBJ1-2 | TRBV28 | . | . | TGTGCCAGCAACCAAGGGACTTCCGGCTACACCTTC | CASNQGTSGYTF
TRBJ2-3 | TRBV6-1 | once | . | TGTGCCAGCAGGAAGTTTGGGGCCACAGATACGCAGTATTTT | CASRKFGATDTQYF
TRBJ1-4 | TRBV5-6 | . | . | TGTGCCAGCAGCTCCAGGGGCGGGTACGAAAAACTGTTTTTT | CASSSRGGYEKLFF
TRBJ1-4 | TRBV19 | . | . | TGTGCCAGTAGTATCAGGCAGTTTAATGAAAAACTGTTTTTT | CASSIRQFNEKLFF
TRBJ1-5 | TRBV28 | . | TRBD1 | TGTGCCAGCAGTTATCCGGGACAGGGCTTAATGAGCAATCAGCCCCAGCATTTT | CASSYPGQGLMSNQPQHF
TRBJ2-7 | TRBV10-3 | . | . | TGTGCCATCAGCCCCAGTGGCTCCTACGAGCAGTACTTC | CAISPSGSYEQYF
TRBJ2-6 | TRBV4-1 | . | . | TGCGCCAGCAGGCCGACTCCCTCTGGGGCCAACGTCCTGACTTTC | CASRPTPSGANVLTF
TRBJ1-1 | TRBV5-4 | . | TRBD1 | TGTGCCAGCAGCCGAGGACAGGGAGGCGACACTGAAGCTTTCTTT | CASSRGQGGDTEAFF
TRBJ1-1 | TRBV12-5 | few | TRBD1 | TGTGCTAGTGGTTTGGGGTCAGGGGGCGGCACTGAAGCTTTCTTT | CASGLGSGGGTEAFF
TRBJ1-5 | TRBV7-3 | once | . | TGTGCCAGCAGCTCAAATGTAAGGGGAAGTCAGCCCCAGCATTTT | CASSSNVRGSQPQHF
TRBJ2-7 | TRBV7-8 | . | . | TGTGCCAGCAGCTTTTTCCGGGATGGCTACGAGCAGTACTTC | CASSFFRDGYEQYF
TRBJ1-2 | TRBV9 | . | TRBD1 | TGTGCCAGCAGCGCTCAGGGGGCGGACTATGGCTACACCTTC | CASSAQGADYGYTF
TRBJ2-1 | TRBV4-1 | once | . | TGCGCCAGCAGCTCGCGGGGTAATGAGCAGTTCTTC | CASSSRGNEQFF
TRBJ2-5 | TRBV10-1 | . | . | TGCGCCAGCAGTGATAAGCTAGCGCCGAGGGAGACCCAGTACTTC | CASSDKLAPRETQYF
TRBJ2-1 | TRBV6-1 | . | . | TGTGCCAGCAGTGATGGGGGGTCCTCCTACAATGAGCAGTTCTTC | CASSDGGSSYNEQFF
TRBJ2-1 | TRBV5-1 | . | TRBD1 | TGCGCCAGCAGACCAGACAGGGCCTTATACAATGAGCAGTTCTTC | CASRPDRALYNEQFF
TRBJ1-1 | TRBV4-2 | . | TRBD1 | TGTGCCAGCAGCCCCCAGGGGGTGAACACTGAAGCTTTCTTT | CASSPQGVNTEAFF
TRBJ1-2 | TRBV6-1 | . | . | TGTGCCAGCAGACTTTTAGATGGCTACACCTTC | CASRLLDGYTF
TRBJ1-2 | TRBV7-9 | . | TRBD1 | TGTGCCAGCAGCTTTGGACAGGGTGATGGCTACACCTTC | CASSFGQGDGYTF
TRBJ2-7 | TRBV4-1 | . | TRBD2 | TGCGCCAGCAGCCAAGTCCCTAGCGGACCGATCTACGAGCAGTACTTC | CASSQVPSGPIYEQYF
TRBJ1-1 | TRBV5-4 | . | . | TGTGCCAGCAGCTTGGTTACAAACAGGTACACTGAAGCTTTCTTT | CASSLVTNRYTEAFF
TRBJ1-5 | TRBV7-9 | . | . | TGTGCCAGCAGCGATACAAGACAAGGCAATCAGCCCCAGCATTTT | CASSDTRQGNQPQHF
TRBJ2-1 | TRBV4-1 | . | . | TGCGCCAGCAGCCAAGAAGGACATAGCTCCTACAATGAGCAGTTCTTC | CASSQEGHSSYNEQFF
TRBJ1-1 | TRBV18 | . | TRBD1 | TGTGCCAGCTCACCGCGACAGACAGGGGGTGAAGCTTTCTTT | CASSPRQTGGEAFF
TRBJ1-1 | TRBV5-1 | . | . | TGCGCCAGCAGCGCCCAAGAATTGGACAGTACAGAAGCTTTCTTT | CASSAQELDSTEAFF
TRBJ1-1 | TRBV6-5 | . | TRBD1 | TGTGCCAGCAGTTACTCGAACAGGGGGCGGACTGAAGCTTTCTTT | CASSYSNRGRTEAFF
TRBJ2-7 | TRBV29-1 | once | TRBD1 | TGCAGCGTTATACGGGACAGCAACTCCTACGAGCAGTACTTC | CSVIRDSNSYEQYF
TRBJ2-2 | TRBV30 | . | TRBD2 | TGTGCCTGGATTTCAAGCGGGGGGGCAACCGGGGAGCTGTTTTTT | CAWISSGGATGELFF
TRBJ1-1 | TRBV9 | . | . | TGTGCCAGCAGCGTAGACGGGAACACTGAAGCTTTCTTT | CASSVDGNTEAFF
TRBJ2-2 | TRBV29-1 | . | . | TGCAGCGCCTTACAGTGGACCGGGGAGCTGTTTTTT | CSALQWTGELFF
TRBJ2-1 | TRBV2 | . | . | TGTGCCAGCAGAAAACTCTTAGAGGTAAATGAGCAGTTCTTC | CASRKLLEVNEQFF
TRBJ1-2 | TRBV6-1 | . | . | TGTGCCAGCAGTGCCCTAGACGGCGGAAATAACTATGGCTACACCTTC | CASSALDGGNNYGYTF
TRBJ1-2 | TRBV7-9 | few | . | TGTGCCAGCAGCTTATCCGCGAAGTGGGGCTACACCTTC | CASSLSAKWGYTF
TRBJ2-5 | TRBV9 | . | TRBD2 | TGTGCCAGCAGCGTAGGGTCTAGCGGGGGCCAAGAGACCCAGTACTTC | CASSVGSSGGQETQYF
TRBJ2-5 | TRBV15 | . | . | TGTGCCACCAGCAGAGATTTAACTACCGGAGAGACCCAGTACTTC | CATSRDLTTGETQYF
TRBJ2-1 | TRBV5-1 | . | TRBD2 | TGCGCCAGCAGCATAGATAGCGGGGGGGCAGGCAATGAGCAGTTCTTC | CASSIDSGGAGNEQFF
TRBJ1-1 | TRBV30 | . | . | TGTGCCTGGAGTGTATCGTTGTGGGGAGGCACTGAAGCTTTCTTT | CAWSVSLWGGTEAFF
TRBJ1-6 | TRBV18 | . | TRBD1 | TGTGCCAGCTCACATACTGACAGGGGTAAAAATTCACCCCTCCACTTT | CASSHTDRGKNSPLHF
TRBJ1-2 | TRBV6-1 | once | . | TGTGCCAGCAGTGAACTGACACCCAACTATGGCTACACCTTC | CASSELTPNYGYTF
TRBJ1-2 | TRBV5-4 | few | . | TGTGCCAGCACCCAAGGACGGGAGAACTATGGCTACACCTTC | CASTQGRENYGYTF
TRBJ1-1 | TRBV5-1 | few | . | TGCGCCAGCAGCTCTAATACTCGTGAAGCTTTCTTT | CASSSNTREAFF
TRBJ1-4 | TRBV5-1 | few | . | TGCGCCAGCAGAACTGCAACTAATGAAAAACTGTTTTTT | CASRTATNEKLFF
TRBJ2-7 | TRBV6-1 | few | TRBD2 | TGTGCCAGCAGTGAATGGGGGGGTTCCTACGAGCAGTACTTC | CASSEWGGSYEQYF
TRBJ1-1 | TRBV4-1 | few | . | TGCGCCAGCAGCCAACAGGGACTTTTTTTCTTT | CASSQQGLFFF
TRBJ1-4 | TRBV5-1 | . | . | TGCGCCAGCAGCTTGGGCGGACTACTAGGGGAAAAACTGTTTTTT | CASSLGGLLGEKLFF
TRBJ1-2 | TRBV29-1 | . | TRBD1 | TGCAGCGTTGTCGGGACAGGCAAGTTCGGTGGCTACACCTTC | CSVVGTGKFGGYTF
TRBJ1-1 | TRBV9 | . | TRBD1 | TGTGCCAGCAGCGTTACCACAGGGGGGAACACTGAAGCTTTCTTT | CASSVTTGGNTEAFF
TRBJ2-7 | TRBV10-1 | few | . | TGCGCCAGCAGCCCTGGCGACAGCTCCTACGAGCAGTACTTC | CASSPGDSSYEQYF
TRBJ2-2 | TRBV5-6 | . | TRBD2 | TGTGCCAGCAGCTTACTAGCGGGGGGGCCGAACACCGGGGAGCTGTTTTTT | CASSLLAGGPNTGELFF
TRBJ1-2 | TRBV6-6 | . | . | TGTGCCAGCAGTCCCCCGAGGAGTGGCTACACCTTC | CASSPPRSGYTF
TRBJ2-5 | TRBV28 | . | TRBD1 | TGTGCCAGCAGTAGGTCACAGGGGCGGCCCCGGACCCAGTACTTC | CASSRSQGRPRTQYF
TRBJ2-1 | TRBV28 | . | . | TGTGCCAGCAGTTTATCCCGGACAGTCAGCGGCTCCTACAATGAGCAGTTCTTC | CASSLSRTVSGSYNEQFF
TRBJ1-6 | TRBV4-1 | few | . | TGCGCCAGCAGCCCCTCGTTCGGCGGCTCACCCCTCCACTTT | CASSPSFGGSPLHF
TRBJ2-3 | TRBV28 | . | TRBD2 | TGTGCCAGCAGCTTCACTGGACTAGCGGGGGATACAGATACGCAGTATTTT | CASSFTGLAGDTDTQYF
TRBJ2-2 | TRBV2 | . | TRBD1 | TGTGCCAGCATCCTGGCAGGGGGCTCCGGGGAGCTGTTTTTT | CASILAGGSGELFF